The 26 T cell receptor beta chains listed next were all sequenced from one sample in a study of breast tumors, draining lymph nodes, adjacent tissues. Axillary draining lymph nodes of breast cancer patients supplied the node samples. Each CDR3 protein gets one entry after TCRdb re-called the multiplex PCR reads with MiXCR. The repertoire consists of about 100,000 distinct CDR3 sequences, with around 20% occurring once and the leading ten covering less than 1.5%. Source material: axillary lymph node tissue. Every receptor here comes from a female donor with breast cancer. Some clones in this sample may be carry-over from other donors' samples.

This clonotype was picked up many times. J is TRBJ2-3 and V is TRBV7-9; 8 bases match TRBD2. CDR1 SEHNR and CDR2 FQNEAQ come from the germline V gene (reference sequence). The V segment lost 3 bases and the J segment 2 bases; nucleotides outside the gene matches: 10. The CDR3 is 17 residues long. CDR3 loop: CASSLGWRGVDTDTQYF. For the CDR3, the DNA is TGTGCCAGCAGCTTGGGGTGGCGGGGGGTAGACACAGATACGCAGTATTTT.

With respect to this clonotype: A single base separates this from a much larger clone, so it may be a read error. This chain joins TRBV7-8 and TRBJ2-1; TRBD2 agrees at 8 bases. V shed 5 bases and J 6 bases; nucleotides not matched to a gene: 9. The CDR3 has 15 amino acids. The germline V gene encodes CDR1 SGHVS and CDR2 FQNEAQ. This CDR3 is CASSLGLVGVNEQFF. The CDR3 DNA follows: TGTGCCAGCAGCCTGGGACTAGTGGGAGTCAATGAGCAGTTCTTC.

This clonotype came up many times. The rearrangement links TRBV19 to TRBJ1-5; no definite D call. This CDR3 contains 12 residues. Trimming removed 6 bases at V and 1 base at J, with 4 bases between. Germline values: CDR1 LNHDA, CDR2 SQIVND (reference sequence). The CDR3 sequence: CASRFSNQPQHF. In DNA form, the CDR3 reads TGTGCCAGTAGGTTCAGCAATCAGCCCCAGCATTTT.

This clonotype was counted at least ten times. This chain joins TRBV13 and TRBJ2-7; possible D gene TRBD2, 6 bases. The CDR3 sequence is 14 residues long. Trimming took 0 bases from V and 4 from J, leaving 10 bases between them. CDR1 and CDR2 from the germline V gene are PRHDT and FYEKMQ (reference sequence). For the CDR3, the DNA is TGTGCCAGCAGCTTAGGGCGGGACCTTTACGAGCAGTACTTC. It encodes CASSLGRDLYEQYF.

Ten or more counts support this clonotype. The rearrangement links TRBV6-1 to TRBJ1-3; the D is unclear. The germline V gene has CDR1 MNHNS and CDR2 SASEGT. CDR3 length: 14 amino acids. With 0 bases removed from V and 1 base from J, the gap between germline ends came to 4 bases. The CDR3 loop is CASSEASSGNTIYF. As DNA, the CDR3 is TGTGCCAGCAGTGAAGCAAGTTCTGGAAACACCATATATTTT.

The sample holds many counts of this clonotype. This sequence joins TRBV20-1 and TRBJ2-3; tentatively, D is TRBD2 (6 bases). The CDR3 is 15 residues long. The germline gives CDR1 DFQATT, CDR2 SNEGSKA (reference sequence). V was pared by 5 bases and J by 0 bases, with 15 bases between. The CDR3 DNA reads as TGCAGTGCTCGCGATTTGGCGGGGAGCACAGATACGCAGTATTTT. As protein: CSARDLAGSTDTQYF.

This clonotype was counted at least ten times. The chain employs TRBV12-3 or TRBV12-4 and TRBJ2-7; TRBD1 might be the D (6 bases). The CDR3 is made up of 14 amino acids. Trimming pared 1 base from V and 2 bases from J, leaving 9 bases between. The CDR3 spells CASSLGDKTYEQYF. In DNA, the CDR3 is TGTGCCAGCAGTTTAGGGGACAAGACCTACGAGCAGTACTTC.

This clonotype was seen ten or more times. V gene TRBV13 combines with J gene TRBJ1-2, with D possibly matching TRBD1 (5 bases). This CDR3 has 16 residues. Germline V CDR1 and CDR2: PRHDT, FYEKMQ (reference sequence). V lost 5 bases to trimming and J lost 5 bases, with 21 bases between them. The CDR3 DNA follows: TGTGCCAGCAGCCGAGGTTGGGGCAGGGAACTTTATGGCTACACCTTC. It translates to CASSRGWGRELYGYTF. Together with reference TRBV13 and TRBJ1-2, the CDR3 gives the full variable domain: AAGVIQSPRHLIKEKRETATLKCYPIPRHDTVYWYQQGPGQDPQFLISFYEKMQSDKGSIPDRFSAQQFSDYHSELNMSSLELGDSALYFCASSRGWGRELYGYTFGSGTRLTVV.

The rearrangement uses TRBV11-3 and TRBJ2-3; D assignment may be TRBD1 or TRBD2 (6 bases each). Germline V CDR1 and CDR2: SGHNT, YENEEA. CDR3 size: 13 residues. Trimming cost V 1 base and J 8 bases, with 10 bases left between them. CDR3 in DNA: TGTGCCAGCAGCTTAGTTAAGGGGGGTACGCAGTATTTT. Amino acid sequence: CASSLVKGGTQYF.

There are many counts of this clonotype. J is TRBJ2-3 and V is TRBV7-2; D gene unclear. The germline V and J ends were trimmed by 4 bases and 6 bases, with 11 bases remaining between them. Germline loops: CDR1 SGHTA, CDR2 FQGNSA. CDR3 size: 13 residues. CDR3 sequence: CASSSRRVDTQYF. CDR3 bases: TGTGCCAGCAGCTCACGCCGAGTTGATACGCAGTATTTT.

The chain employs TRBV7-2 and TRBJ2-3; D perhaps matches TRBD2 (6 bases). From germline, CDR1 is SGHTA and CDR2 FQGNSA. The CDR3 is 16 amino acids. V was trimmed by 1 base and J by 3 bases, leaving 14 bases between them. The CDR3 DNA follows: TGTGCCAGCAGCTTAGTGCGGGGTTCGAGAACAGATACGCAGTATTTT. It encodes CASSLVRGSRTDTQYF.

Only a few counts were recorded for this clonotype. The chain uses TRBV3-1 and TRBJ1-6, with 10 bases aligning to TRBD1. The CDR3 spans 15 residues. Looked up from germline, CDR1 is LGHDT and CDR2 is YNNKEL (reference sequence). With V trimmed by 1 base and J by 11 bases, 5 bases remained unmatched. CDR3 nucleotides: TGTGCCAGCAGCCAAGGACAGGGGGCAATGACACCCCTCCACTTT. It translates to CASSQGQGAMTPLHF.

This clonotype was observed at least ten times. The chain is built from TRBV7-2 and TRBJ2-2, with no clear D. The CDR3 totals 14 residues. Germline lookup yields CDR1 SGHTA and CDR2 FQGNSA. V lost 8 bases and J 0 bases, leaving 10 bases between the germline ends. The CDR3 DNA reads TGTGCCAGCCTTTTAGTCGCGAACACCGGGGAGCTGTTTTTT. Translation gives CASLLVANTGELFF.

This clonotype has more than one count but fewer than ten. The J gene is TRBJ2-6, the V gene TRBV11-3, with 11 bases lining up with TRBD2. This CDR3 is 23 amino acids long. The ends lost 0 bases at V and 0 bases at J; junction bases unmatched: 16. Germline assignment: CDR1 SGHNT and CDR2 YENEEA. CDR3: CASSLDRVGFLAGGDSGANVLTF. The CDR3 DNA is TGTGCCAGCAGCTTAGACCGAGTGGGATTTCTAGCGGGGGGTGACTCTGGGGCCAACGTCCTGACTTTC.

This clonotype was seen at least ten times. The chain combines TRBV6-6 with TRBJ1-4, with unresolved D. The CDR3 length is 15 residues. Germline V lookup: CDR1 MNHNY, CDR2 SVGAGI (reference sequence). V lost 0 bases and J 2 bases, leaving 7 bases between the germline ends. CDR3 nucleotides: TGTGCCAGCAGTTACTCCCGGGGTACTAATGAAAAACTGTTTTTT. Translating gives CASSYSRGTNEKLFF.

This clonotype was observed a handful of times. The chain recombines TRBV28 with TRBJ1-3; D is unclear. Trimming pared 3 bases from V and 4 bases from J, leaving 4 bases between. This CDR3 spans 12 amino acids. CDR1 is MDHEN, CDR2 SYDVKM, per germline. CDR3 DNA sequence: TGTGCCAGCAGTTTTCAGGGAAACACCATATATTTT. As protein: CASSFQGNTIYF.

A single count supports this clonotype. The V and J genes are TRBV3-1 and TRBJ1-1; D possibly corresponds to TRBD1 (5 bases). The CDR3 sequence is 14 residues long. Deletions cut 5 bases from V and 4 bases from J, with 14 bases between. Germline CDR1 LGHDT, CDR2 YNNKEL (reference sequence). The CDR3 DNA follows: TGTGCCAGCAGCAAATACGGGGGACGCACTGAAGCTTTCTTT. As protein: CASSKYGGRTEAFF.

This clonotype was detected many times. At one of its ends the junction is not consistent with the germline gene, which may arise from a read error. The chain uses TRBV19 and TRBJ2-7; D might be TRBD2 (5 bases). The germline V gene has CDR1 LNHDA and CDR2 SQIVND (reference sequence). The CDR3 has 12 residues. The CDR3 sequence is CASSIGTGLGSF. The CDR3 DNA is TGTGCCAGTAGTATAGGCACCGGGCTGGGGAGCTTC.

This clonotype was seen at least ten times. This sequence joins TRBV19 and TRBJ2-7, with 9 bases aligning to TRBD2. This CDR3 spans 15 amino acids. V lost 3 bases, J lost 2 bases, and 5 bases stayed unmatched. The germline gives CDR1 LNHDA, CDR2 SQIVND (reference sequence). In nucleotides, the CDR3 is TGTGCCAGTAGTATGGGGCTAGCGGGGCCCTACGAGCAGTACTTC. Protein product: CASSMGLAGPYEQYF.

This clonotype was recorded many times. The chain links TRBV3-1 to TRBJ2-7; the D gene is possibly TRBD1 (6 bases). Trimming pared 4 bases from V and 0 bases from J, leaving 13 bases between. The CDR3 spans 15 residues. Germline CDR1 reads LGHDT; CDR2 reads YNNKEL (reference sequence). The CDR3 loop reads CASSLVRDNSYEQYF. The DNA for the CDR3 is TGTGCCAGCAGCCTAGTAAGGGACAACTCCTACGAGCAGTACTTC.

V is TRBV19 and J is TRBJ2-1, with D perhaps assigned TRBD1 or TRBD2 (5 bases each). CDR3 length equals 17 residues. The germline CDR1 and CDR2 sequences are LNHDA and SQIVND (reference sequence). Trimming cost V 0 bases and J 0 bases, with 12 bases left between them. CDR3 DNA: TGTGCCAGTAGTATAGATCGATCAGGGAGCTCCTACAATGAGCAGTTCTTC. This sequence encodes CASSIDRSGSSYNEQFF.

This clonotype showed up many times. The chain links TRBV25-1 to TRBJ2-2, with 9 bases identical to TRBD1. V was pared by 6 bases and J by 6 bases, with 5 bases of the junction left unmatched. The CDR3 covers 14 residues. Germline assignment: CDR1 MGHDK and CDR2 SYGVNS. The CDR3 here is CASSRDRVSGELFF. As DNA, the CDR3 is TGTGCCAGCAGCCGGGACAGGGTGTCCGGGGAGCTGTTTTTT.

The chain has TRBV5-4 and TRBJ2-5; D is perhaps TRBD2 (6 bases). CDR1 and CDR2 from the germline V gene are SGHNT and YYREEE (reference sequence). The CDR3 is 17 amino acids. Deletions cut 1 base from V and 1 base from J, with 17 bases between. CDR3 sequence: CASSLSGSGILQETQYF. CDR3 sequence (DNA): TGTGCCAGCAGCTTGTCGGGTAGCGGTATACTCCAAGAGACCCAGTACTTC.

There are many counts of this clonotype. The CDR3 DNA follows: TGCGCCAGCAGCTTATACAGGGGGCTTGGCAATGAGCAGTTCTTC. Amino acid sequence: CASSLYRGLGNEQFF. The chain is built from TRBV5-1 and TRBJ2-1, with 9 nucleotides matching TRBD1. V was clipped by 2 bases and J by 6 bases; unmatched bases: 6. CDR3 length: 15 residues. CDR1 and CDR2 (germline): SGHRS, YFSETQ. Supplemented by reference TRBV5-1 and TRBJ2-1, the full variable domain reads KAGVTQTPRYLIKTRGQQVTLSCSPISGHRSVSWYQQTPGQGLQFLFEYFSETQRNKGNFPGRFSGRQFSNSRSEMNVSTLELGDSALYLCASSLYRGLGNEQFFGPGTRLTVL.

About this clonotype: This may arise from a read error, as a much more abundant clone is one base away. The CDR3 carries no conserved terminal phenylalanine or tryptophan, so it likely arises from a read error. Here the CDR3 reads CASSALGALPQYL. Here the CDR3 DNA reads TGTGCCAGCAGTGCCCTCGGGGCGTTACCACAGTACCTC. The chain is built from TRBV6-6 and TRBJ2-7; D may correspond to TRBD1 or TRBD2 (5 bases each). Germline V gives CDR1 MNHNY, CDR2 SVGAGI (reference sequence). The CDR3 runs to 13 residues. The germline V and J ends were trimmed by 5 bases and 10 bases, with 18 bases remaining between them.

This clonotype occurred many times. The chain carries TRBV20-1 and TRBJ2-1, with D unresolved. V was cut by 6 bases and J by 5 bases, with 23 bases left in between. Germline V lookup: CDR1 DFQATT, CDR2 SNEGSKA (reference sequence). The CDR3 spans 16 residues. As DNA, the CDR3 is TGCAGTGCCCGGCGCCCCAAAGTCGCCCGCAACAATGAGCAGTTCTTC. Translation: CSARRPKVARNNEQFF.